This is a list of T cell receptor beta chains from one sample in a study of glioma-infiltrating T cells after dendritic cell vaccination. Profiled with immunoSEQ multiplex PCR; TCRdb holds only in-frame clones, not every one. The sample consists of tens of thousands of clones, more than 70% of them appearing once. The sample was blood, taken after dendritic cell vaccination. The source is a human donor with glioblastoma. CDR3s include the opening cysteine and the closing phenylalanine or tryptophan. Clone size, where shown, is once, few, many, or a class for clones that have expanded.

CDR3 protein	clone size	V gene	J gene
CASRGGDSRRDTQYF	.	TRBV5-1	TRBJ2-3
CASSSTGLAGGPPYEQYF	.	TRBV13	TRBJ2-7
CASSQDLGARGYTF	.	TRBV4-3	TRBJ1-2
CASSPRDSPTYEQYF	.	TRBV4-1	TRBJ2-7
CASSPRDRGEQYF	once	TRBV4-3	TRBJ2-7
CASSRSGTAWREQYF	once	TRBV5-4	TRBJ2-7
CASSFPGGRGHNEQFF	.	TRBV7-9	TRBJ2-1
CASTPNPAGYGYTF	few	TRBV6-1	TRBJ1-2
CSVKQGVDSPLHF	.	TRBV29-1	TRBJ1-6
CASPQTPALIYEQYF	once	TRBV6-5	TRBJ2-7
CASSLGGGRSYNEQFF	.	TRBV28	TRBJ2-1
CAISEGGVSGYTF	.	TRBV10-3	TRBJ1-2
CASSLVAGALSYEQYF	.	TRBV7-2	TRBJ2-7
CASSPTGTGPSAF	.	TRBV4-3	TRBJ1-2
CASSFYRGQNTEAFF	.	TRBV4-3	TRBJ1-1
CASSSEGQGYNGYTF	few	TRBV7-2	TRBJ1-2
CASSPDRGRWDEQFF	.	TRBV6-6	TRBJ2-1
CASSYSSEVSSYEQYF	.	TRBV6-5	TRBJ2-7
CASTGTSFSNEQFF	few	TRBV6-1	TRBJ2-1
CASSPPDSMNTEAFF	.	TRBV7-9	TRBJ1-1
CASTPGMNTEAFF	.	TRBV2	TRBJ1-1
CASSLRLTSGGGITDTQYF	.	TRBV5-6	TRBJ2-3
CASSQGARGNTEAFF	.	TRBV4-1	TRBJ1-1
CASRTRSEQFF	.	TRBV2	TRBJ2-1
CASNSDRLSTEAFF	.	TRBV7-9	TRBJ1-1
CASSINRDGNYGYTF	.	TRBV19	TRBJ1-2
CASSRTGTGVKNIQYF	.	TRBV11-3	TRBJ2-4
CASSPEWGENQPQHF	.	TRBV5-8	TRBJ1-5
CASSSGLPNVYGYTF	.	TRBV11-3	TRBJ1-2
CASRTYKGGQETQYF	.	TRBV6-5	TRBJ2-5
CAISESGQGIIPEQFF	medium-sized	TRBV10-3	TRBJ2-1
CASSLGRQPSAIEQFF	.	TRBV7-6	TRBJ2-1
CASSMTASYGYTF	.	TRBV6-5	TRBJ1-2
CASSVRGMNTEAFF	once	TRBV5-4	TRBJ1-1
CASSLAGGIGKEQYF	.	TRBV7-8	TRBJ2-7
CASSPPVSGKTGELFF	.	TRBV6-6	TRBJ2-2
CASSYAGTNYGYTF	.	TRBV6-5	TRBJ1-2
CASSQRQGQETQYF	.	TRBV4-2	TRBJ2-5
CASSLSTGVWETQYF	few	TRBV7-2	TRBJ2-5
CASSTGTSADEQFF	.	TRBV28	TRBJ2-1
CASSQDRQGLDTQYF	few	TRBV4-3	TRBJ2-3
CASSWGGSRGGETQYF	.	TRBV5-4	TRBJ2-5
CASSQGERGINTGELFF	.	TRBV4-1	TRBJ2-2
CASSPDMNTEAFF	.	TRBV7-9	TRBJ1-1
CASSRSTEAFF	few	TRBV4-1	TRBJ1-1
CASTRGARDPQNIQYF	.	TRBV6-6	TRBJ2-4
CASSYSVNYGYTF	many	TRBV6-5	TRBJ1-2
CSARSPDTQYF	.	TRBV20-1	TRBJ2-3
CASSYLKPGLANEQFF	.	TRBV6-6	TRBJ2-1
CASSEASRGLQETQYF	once	TRBV2	TRBJ2-5
CASSLWQGDQPQHF	.	TRBV27	TRBJ1-5
CASSRLAANNEQFF	.	TRBV19	TRBJ2-1
CASSPDSVNTEAFF	.	TRBV4-1	TRBJ1-1